The rows below give T cell receptor beta chains drawn from one sample of a study of Ad26.COV2.S vaccination and SARS-CoV-2 variants. Method: immunoSEQ multiplex PCR; TCRdb's copy keeps in-frame clones and lacks some. The sample lists around 250,000 clones, roughly 87% occurring once. The sample was peripheral blood, taken in a trial of Ad26.COV2.S vaccine versus placebo. All receptors derive from a person aged 18-65 years who received the Ad26.COV2.S COVID-19 vaccine or a placebo. Both conserved end residues are part of each CDR3. Fields, in order: clone size, V gene, J gene, D gene, CDR3 DNA, CDR3 protein. D genes are given only for firm matches. Expanded clones are given a class, and other clones once, few, many or no size at all.

size: NA
V: TRBV19
J: TRBJ1-6
D: NA
DNA: TGTGCCCCCAACAGGAAAGAGTCCTATAATTCACCCCTCCACTTT
CDR3: CAPNRKESYNSPLHF

size: once
V: TRBV5-1
J: TRBJ1-1
D: NA
DNA: TGCGCCAGCAGCTTCGGACAGAGGAGTAACACTGAAGCTTTCTTT
CDR3: CASSFGQRSNTEAFF

size: NA
V: TRBV29-1
J: TRBJ1-1
D: NA
DNA: TGCAGCGTTTCGGACAGACTGAACACTGAAGCTTTCTTT
CDR3: CSVSDRLNTEAFF

size: NA
V: TRBV9
J: TRBJ2-3
D: NA
DNA: TGTGCCAGCAGCGTAGGTTTCGCAGGGGATACGCAGTATTTT
CDR3: CASSVGFAGDTQYF

size: NA
V: TRBV12-3/TRBV12-4
J: TRBJ1-5
D: NA
DNA: TGTGCCAGCAGACCCGAGTACAATCAGCCCCAGCATTTT
CDR3: CASRPEYNQPQHF

size: NA
V: TRBV5-5
J: TRBJ2-5
D: TRBD2
DNA: TGTGCCAGCATCATTGGACTAGACTTCCAAGAGACCCAGTACTTC
CDR3: CASIIGLDFQETQYF

size: NA
V: TRBV6-5
J: TRBJ1-1
D: NA
DNA: TGTGCCAGCAGTCCGATCTCCTTCTGGAACACTGAAGCTTTCTTT
CDR3: CASSPISFWNTEAFF

size: NA
V: TRBV7-2
J: TRBJ2-5
D: NA
DNA: TGTGCCAGCAGCTTACTAGGGGGGAAGGAGACCCAGTACTTC
CDR3: CASSLLGGKETQYF

size: NA
V: TRBV7-3
J: TRBJ2-3
D: NA
DNA: TGTGCCAGCAGCTTGGCCTTAGCGGGCACAGATACGCAGTATTTT
CDR3: CASSLALAGTDTQYF

size: NA
V: TRBV27
J: TRBJ1-2
D: NA
DNA: TGTGCCAGCAGTTCGGGAAGGGCTAACTATGGCTACACCTTC
CDR3: CASSSGRANYGYTF

size: NA
V: TRBV20-1
J: TRBJ2-3
D: NA
DNA: TGCAGTGCTAGTACAGGCAGAATCCCCGCAGATACGCAGTATTTT
CDR3: CSASTGRIPADTQYF

size: NA
V: TRBV20-1
J: TRBJ2-5
D: NA
DNA: TGCAGTGCTAGTAACCTCACGGAAGGAGAGACCCAGTACTTC
CDR3: CSASNLTEGETQYF

size: NA
V: TRBV19
J: TRBJ2-1
D: TRBD1
DNA: TGTGCCAGTACTGGGACAGGGGTTAAGTTCTTC
CDR3: CASTGTGVKFF

size: NA
V: TRBV4-3
J: TRBJ2-1
D: TRBD2
DNA: TGCGCCAGCAGCCATCAACTAGCGGGTAACAATGAGCAGTTCTTC
CDR3: CASSHQLAGNNEQFF

size: NA
V: TRBV7-2
J: TRBJ2-5
D: TRBD2
DNA: TGTGCCAGCACCCCTTCGGGACTAGCGGGGTGGGAGACCCAGTACTTC
CDR3: CASTPSGLAGWETQYF

size: NA
V: TRBV4-2
J: TRBJ2-1
D: TRBD2
DNA: TGTGCCAGCAGCCAGTCCTACGGGACTAGCGGCCTAAATGAGCAGTTCTTC
CDR3: CASSQSYGTSGLNEQFF

size: NA
V: TRBV7-2
J: TRBJ1-1
D: NA
DNA: TGTGCCAGCAGCTCCCAATCCGGGGCGCCGGGTGAAGCTTTCTTT
CDR3: CASSSQSGAPGEAFF

size: NA
V: TRBV5-1
J: TRBJ2-2
D: NA
DNA: TGCGCCAGCAGCTTAAAAGCCGGGGAGCTGTTTTTT
CDR3: CASSLKAGELFF

size: NA
V: TRBV11-2
J: TRBJ2-1
D: NA
DNA: TGTGCCAGCAGTTCAGGGGGGTATGAGCAGTTCTTC
CDR3: CASSSGGYEQFF

size: NA
V: TRBV5-5
J: TRBJ2-1
D: TRBD1
DNA: TGTGCCAGCAGCTCCGCCCCAAGGACAGGGGGCCCAAATGAGCAGTTCTTC
CDR3: CASSSAPRTGGPNEQFF

size: NA
V: TRBV11-3
J: TRBJ2-1
D: NA
DNA: TGTGCCAGCAGCTTAGAGGGGAGCTCCTACAATGAGCAGTTCTTC
CDR3: CASSLEGSSYNEQFF

size: once
V: TRBV9
J: TRBJ1-3
D: TRBD1
DNA: TGTGCCAGCAGCTTTGGTGGGACAGGGCTCTCTGGAAACACCATATATTTT
CDR3: CASSFGGTGLSGNTIYF

size: NA
V: TRBV5-4
J: TRBJ1-2
D: TRBD1
DNA: TGTGCCAGCAGCTTGGACAGGGGGATTGGCTACACCTTC
CDR3: CASSLDRGIGYTF

size: NA
V: TRBV5-1
J: TRBJ2-7
D: NA
DNA: TGCGCCAGCAGCTTGAACCGGGACGCCTGGAGGGAGCAGTACTTC
CDR3: CASSLNRDAWREQYF

size: NA
V: TRBV4-1
J: TRBJ2-2
D: NA
DNA: TGCGCCAGCAGCCAAGAACAGGGAACCGGGGAGCTGTTTTTT
CDR3: CASSQEQGTGELFF

size: NA
V: TRBV6-5
J: TRBJ1-5
D: NA
DNA: TGTGCCAGCAGTAGGGGTGGCAATCAGCCCCAGCATTTT
CDR3: CASSRGGNQPQHF

size: NA
V: TRBV19
J: TRBJ1-5
D: NA
DNA: TGTGCCAGTAGTACCTCGTGGGGCAATCAGCCCCAGCATTTT
CDR3: CASSTSWGNQPQHF

size: NA
V: TRBV18
J: TRBJ2-3
D: NA
DNA: TGTGCCAGCTCACCTACCAGTCGCACAGATACGCAGTATTTT
CDR3: CASSPTSRTDTQYF

size: NA
V: TRBV15
J: TRBJ2-5
D: NA
DNA: TGTGCCACCAGCAGAGAGGCAGGGGACCAAGAGACCCAGTACTTC
CDR3: CATSREAGDQETQYF

size: NA
V: TRBV19
J: TRBJ1-2
D: TRBD1
DNA: TGTGCCAGTAGTATGGCAGGGGGCTATGGCTACACCTTC
CDR3: CASSMAGGYGYTF

size: NA
V: TRBV24-1
J: TRBJ2-5
D: TRBD2
DNA: TGTGCCACCAGTGACTCGGGACTAGGGGGCCAAGAGACCCAGTACTTC
CDR3: CATSDSGLGGQETQYF

size: NA
V: TRBV30
J: TRBJ2-2
D: NA
DNA: TGTGCCTGTACTGTTTGGGCGAACACCGGGGAGCTGTTTTTT
CDR3: CACTVWANTGELFF

size: NA
V: TRBV14
J: TRBJ1-2
D: TRBD1
DNA: TGTGCCAGCAGCTCTACAGGGGCGGGTGGCTACACCTTC
CDR3: CASSSTGAGGYTF

size: once
V: TRBV7-2
J: TRBJ2-5
D: NA
DNA: TGTGCCAGCAGCTTCGCGGGCCGGACCCAGTACTTC
CDR3: CASSFAGRTQYF

size: NA
V: TRBV29-1
J: TRBJ2-1
D: TRBD2
DNA: TGCAGCACCCGACTAGCGGGAGGTCGGAATGAGCAGTTCTTC
CDR3: CSTRLAGGRNEQFF

size: NA
V: TRBV5-1
J: TRBJ2-3
D: TRBD1
DNA: TGCGCCAGCAGCGCACGTGCGGACAGGTCCGCAGATACGCAGTATTTT
CDR3: CASSARADRSADTQYF

size: NA
V: TRBV2
J: TRBJ2-2
D: NA
DNA: TGTGCCAGCGGGACACCCCAGGCCGGGGAGCTGTTTTTT
CDR3: CASGTPQAGELFF